This T cell receptor beta chain derives from a study of blood T cell repertoires in COVID-19. Using immunoSEQ multiplex PCR, the repertoire was profiled, and TCRdb retains in-frame clones only, with some absent. Counted here are some 130,000 clones, about 89% occurring once; the ten biggest clones make up around 4.5%. Seattle patient enrollment occurred during active infection, with longitudinal follow-up thereafter. With 1 base removed from V and 0 bases from J, the gap between germline ends came to 15 bases. The CDR3 contains 17 residues. Per the germline V gene, CDR1 is MNHEY and CDR2 is SMNVEV (reference sequence).

V is TRBV27 and J is TRBJ1-2, with D possibly being TRBD1 (6 bases). The receptor was isolated from a man between 60 and 70 years old with COVID-19, enrolled during active disease. Specimen: peripheral blood. For the CDR3, the DNA is TGTGCCAGCAGTTTATGGGGGACACCAGACTCTAACTATGGCTACACCTTC. Its protein product is CASSLWGTPDSNYGYTF.